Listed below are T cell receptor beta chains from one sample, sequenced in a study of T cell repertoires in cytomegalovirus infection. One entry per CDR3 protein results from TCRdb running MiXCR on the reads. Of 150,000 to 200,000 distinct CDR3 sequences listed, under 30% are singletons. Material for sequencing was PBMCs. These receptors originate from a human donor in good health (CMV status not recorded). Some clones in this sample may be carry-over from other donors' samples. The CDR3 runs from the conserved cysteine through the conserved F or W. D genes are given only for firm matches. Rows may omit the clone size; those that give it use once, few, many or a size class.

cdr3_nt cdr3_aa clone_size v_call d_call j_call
TGTGCTAGCAGCTTAACGGGGGATAGCACAGATACGCAGTATTTT CASSLTGDSTDTQYF . TRBV7-7 . TRBJ2-3
TGTGCCAGCAGCCCTGGAGTGGGCGAAGGGAAACTGTTTTTT CASSPGVGEGKLFF once TRBV7-8 . TRBJ1-4
TGTGCCAGCACCCTCACAGGGGGCGCATCGGTCGCTGAAGCTTTCTTT CASTLTGGASVAEAFF many TRBV7-2 TRBD1 TRBJ1-1
TGTGCCAGTAGTAAGACGGGACCCTTCAATCAGCCCCAGCATTTT CASSKTGPFNQPQHF . TRBV19 . TRBJ1-5
TGCAGCGTTGAAGGAAGGGATACTACCCTCACCTTC CSVEGRDTTLTF . TRBV29-1 . TRBJ1-2
TGTGCCAGCAGCTTCTCCGGGACAGGGGTTTCGGCTGAAGCTTTCTTT CASSFSGTGVSAEAFF few TRBV5-5 TRBD1 TRBJ1-1
TGTGCCAGCAGCTTAGCGCCAAAGTATGGCTACACCTTC CASSLAPKYGYTF . TRBV7-8 . TRBJ1-2
TGTGCCAGCAGCTTAGCTCGGCTAGCCCCGAGCTCCTACAATGAGCAGTTCTTC CASSLARLAPSSYNEQFF medium-sized TRBV7-8 . TRBJ2-1
TGTGCCAGCAGCTTAAAGGCGGCAGGCTCCTACGAGCAGTACTTC CASSLKAAGSYEQYF . TRBV7-8 . TRBJ2-7
TGCAGCGCCCCCGTCGGCGGGGCAGGGTATGGAGAGACCCAGTACTTC CSAPVGGAGYGETQYF . TRBV29-1 . TRBJ2-5
TGTGCCATCTCGCCCCCGGGTGACACCGGGGAGCTGTTTTTT CAISPPGDTGELFF . TRBV7-4 . TRBJ2-2
TGTGCCAGCAGTTTACTAGGGGGCGTCCACACTGAAGCTTTCTTT CASSLLGGVHTEAFF few TRBV28 TRBD1 TRBJ1-1
TGTGCCAGCAGCTTAAAGGCTAGCGGGGGGCTGGCAGATACGCAGTATTTT CASSLKASGGLADTQYF few TRBV7-3 TRBD2 TRBJ2-3
TGTGCCAGCAGTTCCAGTCGGGAGACCCAGTACTTC CASSSSRETQYF few TRBV6-2/TRBV6-3 . TRBJ2-5
TGTGCCAGCAGCGACCCCACGCGGGACGGGGAGCTGTTTTTT CASSDPTRDGELFF few TRBV6-2/TRBV6-3 . TRBJ2-2
TGTGCCAGCAGCTTAGTTCCCCAGGGGGCAGATCCCGAGCAGTTCTTC CASSLVPQGADPEQFF many TRBV7-6 TRBD1 TRBJ2-1
TGCAGTGCTAGAGTCGCTCTGGCCAATAATTCACCCCTCCACTTT CSARVALANNSPLHF . TRBV20-1 . TRBJ1-6
TGCAGCGCCGGACAGGCGGAGGATACGCAGTATTTT CSAGQAEDTQYF . TRBV29-1 TRBD1 TRBJ2-3
TGTGCCAGCAGTTACTCCGGGTGGGAGGCTACCTACGAGCAGTACTTC CASSYSGWEATYEQYF few TRBV6-2/TRBV6-3 . TRBJ2-7
TGCAGTGCTTTGGATAGCGGGGGAGCGGATACGCAGTATTTT CSALDSGGADTQYF few TRBV20-1 TRBD2 TRBJ2-3
TGTGCCAGCAGCTTAACCCCCCTGGACAGATTTAGCAATCAGCCCCAGCATTTT CASSLTPLDRFSNQPQHF . TRBV7-2 . TRBJ1-5
TGTGCCAGTAGTATAGGGGGGTCCTACAATGAGCAGTTCTTC CASSIGGSYNEQFF . TRBV19 . TRBJ2-1
TGTGCCAGCAGCCCACTCAGGGGACCCTACAATGAGCAGTTCTTC CASSPLRGPYNEQFF . TRBV7-8 . TRBJ2-1
TGCAGTGCTAGAGATCGCGAGAGGGGCTCCTACGAGCAGTACTTC CSARDRERGSYEQYF . TRBV20-1 . TRBJ2-7
TGTGCCAGCAGGATCCTTACTAGCGCCCTTAGCACAGATACGCAGTATTTT CASRILTSALSTDTQYF many TRBV11-2 TRBD2 TRBJ2-3
TGTGCCAGTAGTATTGGGGATAGGGACACTGAAGCTTTCTTT CASSIGDRDTEAFF . TRBV19 . TRBJ1-1
TGTGCCAGCAGTGAGCAGTCTTTGTTCGACAATGAGCAGTTCTTC CASSEQSLFDNEQFF few TRBV6-1 . TRBJ2-1
TGTGCCAGCAGCTTAGCGCTAGGGACAGGGTATGGCTACACCTTC CASSLALGTGYGYTF many TRBV7-2 TRBD1 TRBJ1-2
TGCAGCGTCCGGGACCACTACGAGCAGTACTTC CSVRDHYEQYF . TRBV29-1 . TRBJ2-7
TGTGCCAGCAGCTTAGCGCGTGTCAACTCTGGAAACACCATATATTTT CASSLARVNSGNTIYF many TRBV7-2 . TRBJ1-3
TGCGCCAGCAGCCTGACAGGGGGCGCGAACACTGAAGCTTTCTTT CASSLTGGANTEAFF few TRBV4-3 TRBD1 TRBJ1-1
TGTGCCAGCAGCTTATATGGTGGTCAGCCCCAGCATTTT CASSLYGGQPQHF . TRBV7-3 . TRBJ1-5
TGTGCCAGCAGTGGCCGCAGGGAAGGCTATAATGGCTACACCTTC CASSGRREGYNGYTF . TRBV6-1 . TRBJ1-2
TGTGCCAGCAGGGGACAGGGTGGCACCGGGGAGCTGTTTTTT CASRGQGGTGELFF many TRBV7-6 TRBD1 TRBJ2-2
TGTGCCAGCAGTTACGAACAGTTCAATCAGCCCCAGCATTTT CASSYEQFNQPQHF . TRBV6-6 . TRBJ1-5
TGTGCCAGCATCCGGGACAGCCACCGGAACACTGAAGCTTTCTTT CASIRDSHRNTEAFF . TRBV12-3/TRBV12-4 TRBD1 TRBJ1-1
TGTGCCAGCAGCTTAGGCCCTCCCACAGGGGCTAATGAAAAACTGTTTTTT CASSLGPPTGANEKLFF few TRBV13 TRBD1 TRBJ1-4
TGTGCCTGGAGGGTCGGGACACTGACCTACAATGAGCAGTTCTTC CAWRVGTLTYNEQFF . TRBV30 . TRBJ2-1
TGTGCCAGCAGCCCCGAGTCGGAGCCGATTTGGACCCAGTACTTC CASSPESEPIWTQYF . TRBV7-9 . TRBJ2-5
TGCAGTGCTTCGACTAGCGGACAAACAGATACGCAGTATTTT CSASTSGQTDTQYF . TRBV20-1 TRBD2 TRBJ2-3
TGTGCCAGCAGCCAAGTGGGCTCCGAAGCTTTCTTT CASSQVGSEAFF . TRBV14 . TRBJ1-1
TGTGCCAGCAGCCAAACCGACAGGGCCCACAATGAGCAGTTCTTC CASSQTDRAHNEQFF once TRBV4-2 TRBD1 TRBJ2-1
TGTGCCAGCAGCCCGTTGACGGGGATCACGAACACCGGGGAGCTGTTTTTT CASSPLTGITNTGELFF few TRBV7-6 . TRBJ2-2
TGCGCCAGCAGTGAGTCGGAGTGGTCAGGACAAGAGACCCAGTACTTC CASSESEWSGQETQYF . TRBV10-1 . TRBJ2-5
TGTGCCAGCAGCGACCTATTCAATGAGCAGTTCTTC CASSDLFNEQFF . TRBV27 . TRBJ2-1
TGCGCCAGCAGCGTTGACCAGACGTCTTATGGCTACACCTTC CASSVDQTSYGYTF few TRBV5-1 . TRBJ1-2
TGCAGCGTTTGGACAGGGGGCCCCGATGGCTACACCTTC CSVWTGGPDGYTF . TRBV29-1 TRBD1 TRBJ1-2
TGTGCCAGCAGTTACCCTACAAACGGGACAGTCTCCTACGAGCAGTACTTC CASSYPTNGTVSYEQYF . TRBV6-2/TRBV6-3 TRBD1 TRBJ2-7
TGTGCCAGTACCCGGGGGAGGGCGTACACTGAAGCTTTCTTT CASTRGRAYTEAFF . TRBV19 . TRBJ1-1
TGTGCCAGCAGCCCCCGAAGGGACGGCGAGCAGTACTTC CASSPRRDGEQYF . TRBV4-2 . TRBJ2-7
TGTGCCACCAGTGATACTAGCGGGGGGCCGGGTGAGCAGTTCTTC CATSDTSGGPGEQFF once TRBV24-1 TRBD2 TRBJ2-1
TGCGCCAACAGGGACAGCCTCTCCTACGAGCAGTACTTC CANRDSLSYEQYF few TRBV10-1 TRBD1 TRBJ2-7
TGTGCCAGTAGTATAGGGATGGACACTGAAGCTTTCTTT CASSIGMDTEAFF . TRBV19 . TRBJ1-1
TGTGCCAGCAGCTTTAGGGCGGGAGGGGTCAGCACAGATACGCAGTATTTT CASSFRAGGVSTDTQYF . TRBV7-2 TRBD2 TRBJ2-3
TGTGCTAGCAGCTTCCGTACCCCGGGCCACTCCACCGGGGAGCTGTTTTTT CASSFRTPGHSTGELFF many TRBV7-7 . TRBJ2-2
TGTGCCAGCAGGACCGAGGGACAGGGTAATTCACCCCTCCACTTT CASRTEGQGNSPLHF few TRBV2 TRBD1 TRBJ1-6
TGTGCCAGCAGCTTGGGAAGGGGGCGCGGCACTGAAGCTTTCTTT CASSLGRGRGTEAFF . TRBV5-4 TRBD1 TRBJ1-1
TGTGCCAGTAGTATAGATCTGGGCAGGGTAATGTGGAGCAATCAGCCCCAGCATTTT CASSIDLGRVMWSNQPQHF . TRBV19 . TRBJ1-5
TGTGCCAGTAGTCCGGGTCATAATTCACCCCTCCACTTT CASSPGHNSPLHF . TRBV19 . TRBJ1-6